One and the same sample provided the 14 T cell receptor beta chains below, sequenced in a study of a mutant IDH1 vaccine in newly diagnosed glioma. Sequencing was performed with immunoSEQ multiplex PCR; in TCRdb, only in-frame clones are kept and a portion is missing. The sample consists of approximately 60,000 clones, approximately 87% of them appearing once. The sample's time point: week 35, safety follow-up. Vaccination comprised doses that each held 300 ug of mutant IDH1 20-mer peptide, plus topical imiquimod. Their antigen targets remain unknown. Material: PBMCs, obtained from a glioma patient whose treatment included an IDH1 peptide vaccine. These receptors all stem from a man aged 35 to 55 with glioma.

This rearrangement joins TRBV19 to TRBJ1-1, with a possible D match to TRBD1 (5 bases). Per the germline V gene, CDR1 is LNHDA and CDR2 is SQIVND (reference sequence). V lost 7 bases and J lost 3, with 15 bases in between. This CDR3 region has 14 residues. CDR3 sequence: CASMLSGTYTEAFF. In nucleotides, the CDR3 is TGTGCCAGTATGCTATCGGGGACCTACACTGAAGCTTTCTTT.

The V call is TRBV19, the J call TRBJ1-4; D remains unclear. The germline CDR1 and CDR2 sequences are LNHDA and SQIVND (reference sequence). Trimming removed 7 bases from V and 8 bases from J, with 17 bases in between. The CDR3 extends over 14 amino acids. CDR3 DNA sequence: TGTGCCAGTACCCCAGGAGGCGACTTCGAAAAACTGTTTTTT. It encodes CASTPGGDFEKLFF.

The chain joins TRBV7-2 to TRBJ2-7, with TRBD2 matching 11 bases. The germline CDR1 and CDR2 sequences are SGHTA and FQGNSA. CDR3 length equals 17 residues. Unmatched junction bases numbered 9, after V lost 5 bases and J lost 0 bases. CDR3 sequence: CASSLGLAVLSSYEQYF. CDR3 DNA: TGTGCCAGCAGCCTGGGACTAGCGGTCTTGAGCTCCTACGAGCAGTACTTC.

The rearrangement links TRBV6-6 to TRBJ2-7; 8 bases agree with TRBD2. The CDR3 is 14 residues long. V shed 4 bases and J 3 bases; nucleotides not matched to a gene: 5. In germline, CDR1 is MNHNY, CDR2 SVGAGI (reference sequence). The DNA of the CDR3 is TGTGCCAGCAGTTCCGGGACTAGAGGCTACGAGCAGTACTTC. It translates to CASSSGTRGYEQYF.

The rearrangement uses TRBV23-1 and TRBJ1-4; TRBD1 is a possible D gene (5 bases). TRBV23-1 carries the ORF label, with uncertain function. The V end lost 2 bases, the J end lost 0 bases, and 13 bases lay between the germline ends. This CDR3 contains 17 residues. The DNA for the CDR3 is TGCGCCAGCAGTCAACCGGGACGCTTTGCAACTAATGAAAAACTGTTTTTT. It is translated as CASSQPGRFATNEKLFF.

This chain uses TRBV19 with TRBJ2-1; D gene ambiguous. This CDR3 has 12 amino acids. The ends were cut back, 3 bases at V and 4 bases at J, with 4 bases in the middle. The V gene's germline CDR1 is LNHDA and CDR2 SQIVND (reference sequence). The CDR3 reads CASSIWYNEQFF. CDR3 bases: TGTGCCAGTAGTATCTGGTACAATGAGCAGTTCTTC.

This chain connects TRBV9 to TRBJ1-2, with D tentatively TRBD1 (6 bases). The CDR3 loop spans 15 amino acids. V lost 3 bases and J lost 0, with 12 bases in between. Germline V gene sequence: CDR1 SGDLS, CDR2 YYNGEE. CDR3 sequence: CASSGRTETNYGYTF. The CDR3, as DNA: TGTGCCAGCAGCGGCCGGACAGAAACTAACTATGGCTACACCTTC. Variable domain in full (rest from reference TRBV9 and TRBJ1-2): DSGVTQTPKHLITATGQRVTLRCSPRSGDLSVYWYQQSLDQGLQFLIQYYNGEERAKGNILERFSAQQFPDLHSELNLSSLELGDSALYFCASSGRTETNYGYTFGSGTRLTVV.

The chain recombines TRBV6-6 with TRBJ1-1; a weak D match, TRBD1 (6 bases). CDR1 is MNHNY, CDR2 SVGAGI, per germline (reference sequence). The CDR3 covers 14 residues. With 2 bases removed from V and 0 bases from J, the gap between germline ends came to 7 bases. CDR3 coding DNA: TGTGCCAGCAGTTACGGGACAATGAACACTGAAGCTTTCTTT. Protein product: CASSYGTMNTEAFF.

The chain is built from TRBV6-5 and TRBJ1-1; no clear D gene. V was pared by 9 bases and J by 1 base, with 6 bases between. The CDR3 totals 11 residues. Germline V gene lookup returns CDR1 MNHEY and CDR2 SVGAGI. In DNA, the CDR3 is TGTGCCAGTCGGGGGAACACTGAAGCTTTCTTT. Residues: CASRGNTEAFF.

The genes are TRBV28 and TRBJ2-7; TRBD1 is a possible D gene (6 bases). Germline CDR1 reads MDHEN; CDR2 reads SYDVKM. CDR3 length: 15 amino acids. V lost 5 bases and J lost 3, with 17 bases in between. The CDR3 protein is CASSTTGYRDYEQYF. The CDR3 nucleotides are TGTGCCAGCAGTACCACGGGTTACAGGGACTACGAGCAGTACTTC.

The sample holds a few counts of this clone. This chain's CDR3 is CASSYGQGWEQYF. CDR3 coding DNA: TGTGCCAGCAGCTATGGACAGGGTTGGGAGCAGTACTTC. V usage is TRBV7-9 and J usage is TRBJ2-7; 8 bases agree with TRBD1. The CDR3 covers 13 residues. The germline gives CDR1 SEHNR, CDR2 FQNEAQ (reference sequence). The V gene end was trimmed by 4 bases and the J gene end by 7 bases; junction bases not matched to a gene: 6. Filled out from reference TRBV7-9 and TRBJ2-7, the complete variable domain reads DTGVSQNPRHKITKRGQNVTFRCDPISEHNRLYWYRQTLGQGPEFLTYFQNEAQLEKSRLLSDRFSAERPKGSFSTLEIQRTEQGDSAMYLCASSYGQGWEQYFGPGTRLTVT.

The rearrangement links TRBV6-5 to TRBJ1-4; D gene unclear. Trimming pared 8 bases from V and 0 bases from J, leaving 7 bases between. CDR3 length: 13 residues. CDR1 MNHEY and CDR2 SVGAGI come from the germline V gene. CDR3 protein: CASGRTTNEKLFF. DNA for the CDR3: TGTGCCAGCGGAAGGACAACTAATGAAAAACTGTTTTTT.

The genes are TRBV21-1 and TRBJ2-7; the D segment call TRBD2 is taken from the table without a DNA check. TRBV21-1 is an annotated pseudogene. The CDR3 has 19 amino acids. The CDR3 DNA is TGTGCCAGCAGCAAAGTAGACCCGACTAAAGCGGGAGGGCCGTGCGAGCAGTACTTC. This gives the protein CASSKVDPTKAGGPCEQYF.

The chain combines TRBV25-1 with TRBJ1-6; D is undetermined. V shed 2 bases and J shed 9 bases, with 11 bases lying between them. Germline assignment: CDR1 MGHDK and CDR2 SYGVNS. This CDR3 has 14 residues. For the CDR3, the DNA is TGTGCCAGCAGTGAACAACAGTCTCCTTCACCCCTCCACTTT. This gives the protein CASSEQQSPSPLHF.